This T cell receptor (beta chain) was captured in a study of blood T cell repertoires in COVID-19. The assay was immunoSEQ multiplex PCR, and TCRdb's table has in-frame clones only and misses some. The data hold approximately 230,000 clones, with around 86% observed a single time. J lost 6 bases, V lost 2 bases, and 4 bases had no gene match. CDR3 length: 16 residues. CDR1 is ENHRY and CDR2 is SYGVKD in the germline V gene. Enrolled through a virtual design, the participants were between 18 and 89 years of age and came from about two dozen US areas. Cohort placement rested on clinical history that participants reported themselves.

The material sequenced was PBMCs or T cells enriched from blood (not recorded which). The J gene is TRBJ2-2, the V gene TRBV10-3; the match to TRBD1 covers 12 bases. This clonotype was obtained from a man aged 35 to 55 who had recovered from COVID-19. CDR3 sequence: CAISEQGQGAAGELFF. The CDR3 nucleotides read TGTGCCATCAGTGAGCAGGGACAGGGGGCCGCCGGGGAGCTGTTTTTT.